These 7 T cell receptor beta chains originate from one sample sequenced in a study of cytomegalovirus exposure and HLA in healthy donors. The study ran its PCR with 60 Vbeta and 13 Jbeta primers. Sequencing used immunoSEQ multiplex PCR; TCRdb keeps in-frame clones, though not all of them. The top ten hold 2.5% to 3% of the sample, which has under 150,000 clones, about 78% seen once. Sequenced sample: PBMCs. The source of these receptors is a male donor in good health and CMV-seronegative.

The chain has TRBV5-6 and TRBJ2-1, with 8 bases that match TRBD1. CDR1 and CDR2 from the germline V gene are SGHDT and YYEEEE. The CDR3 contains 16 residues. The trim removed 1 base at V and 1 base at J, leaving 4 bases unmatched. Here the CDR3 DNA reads TGTGCCAGCAGCTTGAACAGGGGGATGTCCTACAATGAGCAGTTCTTC. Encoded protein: CASSLNRGMSYNEQFF.

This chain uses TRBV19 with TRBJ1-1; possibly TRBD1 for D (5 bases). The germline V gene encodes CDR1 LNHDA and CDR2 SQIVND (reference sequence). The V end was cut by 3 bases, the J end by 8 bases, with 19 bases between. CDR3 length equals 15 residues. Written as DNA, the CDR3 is TGTGCCAGTAGTATGGGCGGGGGGATTGGTTCCGAAGCTTTCTTT. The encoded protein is CASSMGGGIGSEAFF.

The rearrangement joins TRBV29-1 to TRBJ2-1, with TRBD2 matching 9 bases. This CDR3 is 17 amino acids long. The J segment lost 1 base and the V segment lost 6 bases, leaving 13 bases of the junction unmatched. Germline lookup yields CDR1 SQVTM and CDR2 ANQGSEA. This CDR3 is CSVVGASGARSYNEQFF. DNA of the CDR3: TGCAGCGTAGTGGGGGCTAGCGGGGCTAGATCCTACAATGAGCAGTTCTTC.

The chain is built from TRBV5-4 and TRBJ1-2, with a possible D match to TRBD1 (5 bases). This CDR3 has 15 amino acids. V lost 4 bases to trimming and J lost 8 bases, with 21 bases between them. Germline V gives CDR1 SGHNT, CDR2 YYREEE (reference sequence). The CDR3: CASSPGEYRDSGYTF. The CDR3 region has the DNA TGTGCCAGCAGCCCTGGGGAGTATCGGGACTCCGGCTACACCTTC.

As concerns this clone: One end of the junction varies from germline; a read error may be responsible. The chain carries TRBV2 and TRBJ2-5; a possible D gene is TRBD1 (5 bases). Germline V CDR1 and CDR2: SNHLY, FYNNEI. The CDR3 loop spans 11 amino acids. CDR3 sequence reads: CASRGEEIQYF. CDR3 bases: TGTGCCAGCAGAGGGGAAGAGATCCAGTACTTC.

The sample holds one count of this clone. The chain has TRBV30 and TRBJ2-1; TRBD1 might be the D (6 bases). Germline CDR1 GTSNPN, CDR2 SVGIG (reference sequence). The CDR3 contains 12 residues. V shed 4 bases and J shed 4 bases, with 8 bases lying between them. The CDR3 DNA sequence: TGTGCCTGGATAGGACAGTACAATGAGCAGTTCTTC. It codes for CAWIGQYNEQFF.

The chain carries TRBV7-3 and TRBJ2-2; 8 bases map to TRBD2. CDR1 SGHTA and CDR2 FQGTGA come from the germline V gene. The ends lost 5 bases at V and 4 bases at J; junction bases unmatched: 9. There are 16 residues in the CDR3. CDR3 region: CASSHLRGGPTGELFF. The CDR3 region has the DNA TGTGCCAGCAGCCACCTCCGGGGGGGCCCCACCGGGGAGCTGTTTTTT. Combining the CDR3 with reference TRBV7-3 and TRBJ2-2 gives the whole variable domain GAGVSQTPSNKVTEKGKYVELRCDPISGHTALYWYRQSLGQGPEFLIYFQGTGAADDSGLPNDRFFAVRPEGSVSTLKIQRTERGDSAVYLCASSHLRGGPTGELFFGEGSRLTVL.